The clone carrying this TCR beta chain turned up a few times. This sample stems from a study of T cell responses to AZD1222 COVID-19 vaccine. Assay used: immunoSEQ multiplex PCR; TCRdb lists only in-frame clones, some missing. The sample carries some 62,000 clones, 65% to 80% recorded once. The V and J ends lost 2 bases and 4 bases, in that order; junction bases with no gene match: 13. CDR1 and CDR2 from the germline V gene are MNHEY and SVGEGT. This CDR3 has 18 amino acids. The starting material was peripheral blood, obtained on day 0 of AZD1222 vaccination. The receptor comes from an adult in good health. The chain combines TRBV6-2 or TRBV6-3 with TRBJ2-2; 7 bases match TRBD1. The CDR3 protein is CASSYLGTEVFLTGELFF. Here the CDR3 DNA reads TGTGCCAGCAGTTACCTCGGGACAGAGGTTTTTCTCACCGGGGAGCTGTTTTTT.